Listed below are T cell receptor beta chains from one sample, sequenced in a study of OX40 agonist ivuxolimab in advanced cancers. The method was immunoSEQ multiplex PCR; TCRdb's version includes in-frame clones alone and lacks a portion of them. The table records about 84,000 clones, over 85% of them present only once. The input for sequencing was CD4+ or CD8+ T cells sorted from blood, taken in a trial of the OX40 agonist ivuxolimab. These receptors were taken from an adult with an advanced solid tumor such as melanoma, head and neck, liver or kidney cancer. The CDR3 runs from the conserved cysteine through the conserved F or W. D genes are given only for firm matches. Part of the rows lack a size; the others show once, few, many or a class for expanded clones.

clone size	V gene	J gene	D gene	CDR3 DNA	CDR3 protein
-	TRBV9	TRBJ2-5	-	TGTACCAGCAGCGTAGATGGTAGGGCCCAAGAGACCCAGTACTTC	CTSSVDGRAQETQYF
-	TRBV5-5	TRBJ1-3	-	TGTGCCAGCAGCTTGTGGTCAGGGCACCCCTCAGGAAACACCATATATTTT	CASSLWSGHPSGNTIYF
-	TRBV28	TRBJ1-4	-	TGTGCCAGCACCCCAACTAATGAAAAACTGTTTTTT	CASTPTNEKLFF
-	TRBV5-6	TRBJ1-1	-	TGTGCCAGCAGCTTTCTAATGAACACTGAAGCTTTCTTT	CASSFLMNTEAFF
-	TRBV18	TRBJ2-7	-	TGTGCCAGCCCACCATTGGGCCAGGGGAACTACGAGCAGTACTTC	CASPPLGQGNYEQYF
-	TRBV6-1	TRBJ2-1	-	TGTGCCAGCTGTAAGCTATACAATGAGCAGTTCTTC	CASCKLYNEQFF
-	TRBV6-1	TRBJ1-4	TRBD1	TGTGCCAGCAGTGAACATCGACAGGGGGGCGAAAAACTGTTTTTT	CASSEHRQGGEKLFF
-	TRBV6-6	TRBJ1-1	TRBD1	TGTGCCAGCGGGCTATTAAGGGACAGGGGGTTCACTGAAGCTTTCTTT	CASGLLRDRGFTEAFF
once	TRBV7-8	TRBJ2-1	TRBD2	TGTGCCAGCAGCTCCCCAGGAGCGGGAGCGCGAAGCTCCTACAATGAGCAGTTCTTC	CASSSPGAGARSSYNEQFF
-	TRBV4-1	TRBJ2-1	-	TGCGCCAGCAGCCAAGGCGGCGTTCCTTCCTACAATGAGCAGTTCTTC	CASSQGGVPSYNEQFF
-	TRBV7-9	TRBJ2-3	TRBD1	TGTGCCAGCAGCTTCGCAACGGACAGGGAAGATGCGCAGTATTTT	CASSFATDREDAQYF
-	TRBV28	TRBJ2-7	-	TGTGCCAGCAGTTTTAGGGCAGGAGCCTCCTACGAGCAGTACTTC	CASSFRAGASYEQYF
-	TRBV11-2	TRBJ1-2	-	TGTGCCAGCAGCTTGGAGGGCAGCTACTGTGGCTACACCTTC	CASSLEGSYCGYTF
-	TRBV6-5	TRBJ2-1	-	TGTGCCAGCAGTTACGGTCGGGCCCGCGCGGGGAATGAGCAGTTCTTC	CASSYGRARAGNEQFF
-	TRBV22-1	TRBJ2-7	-	TGTCCTGGGAGCGCTCTGACAGGGAGCTCCTACGAGCAGTACTTC	CPGSALTGSSYEQYF
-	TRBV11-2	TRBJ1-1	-	TGTGCCAGCAGCTTAGGGGTGACCGTTGGAGCTTTCTTT	CASSLGVTVGAFF
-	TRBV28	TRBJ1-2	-	TGTGCCAGCAGTTTACCCTCTCCAGGGACCTATGGCTACACCTTC	CASSLPSPGTYGYTF
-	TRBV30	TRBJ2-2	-	TGTGCCTGGAGCCCAGCAGGACCTGCTACCGGGGAGCTGTTTTTT	CAWSPAGPATGELFF
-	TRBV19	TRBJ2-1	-	TGTGCCAGTACCCAAGGACGCAGGAGGCAAGGCAATGAGCAGTTCTTC	CASTQGRRRQGNEQFF
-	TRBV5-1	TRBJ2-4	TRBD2	TGCGCCAGCAGCTTGGATGGACTAGCGGGAGATAGGTTAACCAAAAACATTCAGTACTTC	CASSLDGLAGDRLTKNIQYF
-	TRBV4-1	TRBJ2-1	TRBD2	TGCGCCAGCAACCCCGGGACTAGCGGGATCTATGAGCAGTTCTTC	CASNPGTSGIYEQFF
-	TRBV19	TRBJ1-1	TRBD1	TGTGCCAGCGTGACAGGGGGCTTGAACACTGAAGCTTTCTTT	CASVTGGLNTEAFF
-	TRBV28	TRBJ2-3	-	TGTGCCAGCGGTGGGGTAAGGGTCCAACACACAGATACGCAGTATTTT	CASGGVRVQHTDTQYF
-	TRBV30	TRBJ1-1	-	TGTGCCTGGAGTGTATGGGCAGGGATCACTGAAGCTTTCTTT	CAWSVWAGITEAFF
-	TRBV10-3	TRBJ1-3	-	TGTGCCATCAGTGAGTCGGTGGAATTCTCCGGAAACACCATATATTTT	CAISESVEFSGNTIYF
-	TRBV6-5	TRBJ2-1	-	TGTGCCAGCAGTTACTCTAAAGGACCTGTCAATGAGCAGTTCTTC	CASSYSKGPVNEQFF
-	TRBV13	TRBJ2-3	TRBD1	TGTGCCAGCAGCTTAGGCCTAAGAGACAGGGCAGATACGCAGTATTTT	CASSLGLRDRADTQYF
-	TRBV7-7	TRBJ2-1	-	TGTGCTAGCAGCCAAGAGGTCAGGAGCTCCTACAATGAGCAGTTCTTC	CASSQEVRSSYNEQFF
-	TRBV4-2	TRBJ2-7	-	TGTGCCAGCAGCCAAACAGGGTCCTACGAGCAGTACTTC	CASSQTGSYEQYF
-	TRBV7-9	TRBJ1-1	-	TGTGCCAGCAGCTTAGACAGGACTGAAGCTTTCTTT	CASSLDRTEAFF
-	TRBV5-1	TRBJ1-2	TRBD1	TGCGCCAGCAGCTTGGACAGGACAGGGGGCAGGTACTATGGCTACACCTTC	CASSLDRTGGRYYGYTF
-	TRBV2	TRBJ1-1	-	TGTGCCAGCCGAGGTGGGGCCGACAGACGCCACACTGAAGCTTTCTTT	CASRGGADRRHTEAFF
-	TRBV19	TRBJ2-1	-	TGTGCCAGTAGTATCGGTAGCGCGGGCTACAATGAGCAGTTCTTC	CASSIGSAGYNEQFF
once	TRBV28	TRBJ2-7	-	TGTGCCAGCAGTTTTCCAGCCACTTACGAGCAGTACTTC	CASSFPATYEQYF
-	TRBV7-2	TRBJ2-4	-	TGTGCCAGCAGCTTAGTCCTCAAAAACATTCAGTACTTC	CASSLVLKNIQYF
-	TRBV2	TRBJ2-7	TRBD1	TGTGCCAGCAGTGATTTCGGGACAGACTCCTACGAGCAGTACTTC	CASSDFGTDSYEQYF
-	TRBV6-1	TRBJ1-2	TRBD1	TGTGCCAGCAGTGAACTACCCGGGACAGGGGGCTATGGCTACACCTTC	CASSELPGTGGYGYTF
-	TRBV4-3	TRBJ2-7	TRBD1	TGCGCCAGCAGCCAAGATGCCCGACAGGGGGCCTACGAGCAGTACTTC	CASSQDARQGAYEQYF
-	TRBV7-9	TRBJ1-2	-	TGTGCCAGCAGCTATAGGCCGACAGACTTTAACTATGGCTACACCTTC	CASSYRPTDFNYGYTF
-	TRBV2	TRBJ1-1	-	TGTGCCAGCAGTCCCATAGGTACCACTGAAGCTTTCTTT	CASSPIGTTEAFF
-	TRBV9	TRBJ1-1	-	TGTGCCAGCAGCCATGCCACCTCCAAGGTGAACACTGAAGCTTTCTTT	CASSHATSKVNTEAFF
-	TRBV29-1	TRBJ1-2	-	TGCAGCGTTGAACCGCGACAGCAGTATGGCTACACCTTC	CSVEPRQQYGYTF
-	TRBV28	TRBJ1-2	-	TGTGCCAGCAGTTTAGGCCCGGGGGGATACTATGGCTACACCTTC	CASSLGPGGYYGYTF
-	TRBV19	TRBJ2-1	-	TGTGCCAGTAGTAATGAAGAGCAGTTCTTC	CASSNEEQFF